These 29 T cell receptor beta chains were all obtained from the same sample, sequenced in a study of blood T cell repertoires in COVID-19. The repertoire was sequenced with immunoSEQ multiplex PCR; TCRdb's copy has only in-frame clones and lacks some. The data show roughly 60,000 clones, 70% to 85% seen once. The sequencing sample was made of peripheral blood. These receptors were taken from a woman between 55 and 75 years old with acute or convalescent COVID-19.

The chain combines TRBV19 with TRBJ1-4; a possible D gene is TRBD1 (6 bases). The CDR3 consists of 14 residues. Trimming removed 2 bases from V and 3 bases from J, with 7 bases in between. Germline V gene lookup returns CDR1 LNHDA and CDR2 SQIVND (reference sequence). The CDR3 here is CASSITGSNEKLFF. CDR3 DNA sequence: TGTGCCAGTAGTATAACAGGGTCTAATGAAAAACTGTTTTTT.

CDR3 nucleotide sequence: TGTGCCACCGGACAGGGGATGAACACTGAAGCTTTCTTT. Residues: CATGQGMNTEAFF. The J gene is TRBJ1-1, the V gene TRBV19, with 9 bases fitting TRBD1. J was trimmed by 0 bases and V by 10 bases; bases with no gene match: 3. CDR3 length: 13 residues. The germline V gene encodes CDR1 LNHDA and CDR2 SQIVND (reference sequence).

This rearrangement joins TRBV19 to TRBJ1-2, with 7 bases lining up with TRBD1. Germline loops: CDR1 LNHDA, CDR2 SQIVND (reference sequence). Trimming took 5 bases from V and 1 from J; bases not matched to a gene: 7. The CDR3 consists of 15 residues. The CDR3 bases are TGTGCCAGTAGTGCGGGACAGCCCTTTAACTATGGCTACACCTTC. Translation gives CASSAGQPFNYGYTF.

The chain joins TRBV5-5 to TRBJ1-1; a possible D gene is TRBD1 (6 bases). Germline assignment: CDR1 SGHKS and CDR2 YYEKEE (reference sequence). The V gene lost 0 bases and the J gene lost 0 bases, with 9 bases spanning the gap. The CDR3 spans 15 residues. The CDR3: CASSLAGQLNTEAFF. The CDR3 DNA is TGTGCCAGCAGCTTGGCCGGACAGTTGAACACTGAAGCTTTCTTT. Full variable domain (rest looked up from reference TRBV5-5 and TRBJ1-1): DAGVTQSPTHLIKTRGQQVTLRCSPISGHKSVSWYQQVLGQGPQFIFQYYEKEERGRGNFPDRFSARQFPNYSSELNVNALLLGDSALYLCASSLAGQLNTEAFFGQGTRLTVV.

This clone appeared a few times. The CDR3 region is CAVQGQGNSPLHF. DNA of the CDR3: TGTGCCGTACAAGGACAGGGAAATTCACCCCTCCACTTT. V gene TRBV30 combines with J gene TRBJ1-6; 8 bases agree with TRBD1. Germline V gene sequence: CDR1 GTSNPN, CDR2 SVGIG (reference sequence). The CDR3 covers 13 residues. With V trimmed by 8 bases and J by 7 bases, 7 bases remained unmatched.

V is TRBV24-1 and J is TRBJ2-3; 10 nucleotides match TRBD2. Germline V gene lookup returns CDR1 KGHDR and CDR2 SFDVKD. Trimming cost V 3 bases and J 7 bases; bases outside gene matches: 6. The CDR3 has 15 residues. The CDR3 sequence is CATSDVPAGGNTQYF. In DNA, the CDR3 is TGTGCCACCAGTGATGTCCCAGCGGGGGGGAATACGCAGTATTTT.

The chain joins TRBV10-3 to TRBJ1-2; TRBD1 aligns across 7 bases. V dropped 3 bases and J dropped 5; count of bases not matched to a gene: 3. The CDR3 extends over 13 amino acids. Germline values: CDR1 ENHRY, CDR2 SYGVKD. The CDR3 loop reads CAISEEQGYGYTF. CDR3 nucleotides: TGTGCCATCAGTGAAGAACAGGGGTATGGCTACACCTTC.

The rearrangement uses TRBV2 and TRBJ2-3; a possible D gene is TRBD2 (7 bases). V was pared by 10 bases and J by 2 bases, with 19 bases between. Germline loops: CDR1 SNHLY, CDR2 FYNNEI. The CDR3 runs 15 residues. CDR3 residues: CANVLGGAPTDTQYF. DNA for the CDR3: TGTGCCAACGTCCTAGGGGGGGCGCCCACAGATACGCAGTATTTT.

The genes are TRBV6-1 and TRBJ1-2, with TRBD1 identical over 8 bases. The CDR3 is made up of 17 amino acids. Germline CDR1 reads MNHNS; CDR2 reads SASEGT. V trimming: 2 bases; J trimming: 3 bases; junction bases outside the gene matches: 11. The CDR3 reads CASSELLGQVGDYGYTF. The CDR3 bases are TGTGCCAGCAGTGAATTGTTGGGACAGGTCGGGGACTATGGCTACACCTTC.

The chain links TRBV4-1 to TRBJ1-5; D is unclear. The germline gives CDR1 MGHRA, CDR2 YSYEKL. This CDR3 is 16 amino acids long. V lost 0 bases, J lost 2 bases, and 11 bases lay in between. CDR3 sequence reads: CASSQDTGGGNQPQHF. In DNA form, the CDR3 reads TGCGCCAGCAGCCAAGACACGGGAGGAGGCAATCAGCCCCAGCATTTT.

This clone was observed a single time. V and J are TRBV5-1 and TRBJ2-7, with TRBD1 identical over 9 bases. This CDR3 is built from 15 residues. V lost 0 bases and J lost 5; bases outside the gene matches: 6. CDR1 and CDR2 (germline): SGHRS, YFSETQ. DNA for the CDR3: TGCGCCAGCAGCTTGGCCCGGACAGGGGTCAACGAGCAGTACTTC. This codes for CASSLARTGVNEQYF.

The CDR3 is CASSGQGGSPLHF. DNA of the CDR3: TGCGCCAGCAGCGGACAGGGAGGATCACCCCTCCACTTT. The J gene is TRBJ1-6, the V gene TRBV5-1; TRBD1 matches at 8 bases. The CDR3 runs to 13 residues. Germline CDR1 is SGHRS and CDR2 is YFSETQ. The junction had 4 bases not matched to a gene; V was cut back by 4 bases and J by 10 bases. Looking up the rest from reference TRBV5-1 and TRBJ1-6 gives the full variable domain: KAGVTQTPRYLIKTRGQQVTLSCSPISGHRSVSWYQQTPGQGLQFLFEYFSETQRNKGNFPGRFSGRQFSNSRSEMNVSTLELGDSALYLCASSGQGGSPLHFGNGTRLTVT.

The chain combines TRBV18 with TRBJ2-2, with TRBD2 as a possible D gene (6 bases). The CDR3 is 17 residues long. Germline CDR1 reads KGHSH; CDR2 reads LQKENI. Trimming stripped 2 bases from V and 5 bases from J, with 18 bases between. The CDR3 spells CASSPTPRGSGTGELFF. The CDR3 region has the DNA TGTGCCAGCTCACCAACCCCCCGGGGGAGTGGAACCGGGGAGCTGTTTTTT. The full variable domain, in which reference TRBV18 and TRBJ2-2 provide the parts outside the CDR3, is NAGVMQNPRHLVRRRGQEARLRCSPMKGHSHVYWYRQLPEEGLKFMVYLQKENIIDESGMPKERFSAEFPKEGPSILRIQQVVRGDSAAYFCASSPTPRGSGTGELFFGEGSRLTVL.

The CDR3 region has the DNA TGTGCCAGCAGCTTGGACATTCAAGAGACCCAGTACTTC. Translation: CASSLDIQETQYF. This sequence joins TRBV11-2 and TRBJ2-5; possible D gene TRBD1, 5 bases. The CDR3 spans 13 residues. Germline V gives CDR1 SGHAT, CDR2 FQNNGV. Trimming left V 3 bases short and J 2 bases short, with 7 bases between.

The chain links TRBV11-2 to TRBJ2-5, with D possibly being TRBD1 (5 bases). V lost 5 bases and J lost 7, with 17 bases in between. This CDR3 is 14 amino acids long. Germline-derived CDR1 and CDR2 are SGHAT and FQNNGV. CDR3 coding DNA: TGTGCCAGCAGCCCGCCGACAGACCTCGGGACCCAGTACTTC. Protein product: CASSPPTDLGTQYF.

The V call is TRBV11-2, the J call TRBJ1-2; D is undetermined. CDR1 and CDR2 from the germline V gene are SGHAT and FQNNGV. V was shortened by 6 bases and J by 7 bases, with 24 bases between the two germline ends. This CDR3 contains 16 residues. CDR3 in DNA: TGTGCCAGCAGGATTTCCCCGGGAGGGCTTGGCGGTGGCTACACCTTC. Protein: CASRISPGGLGGGYTF.

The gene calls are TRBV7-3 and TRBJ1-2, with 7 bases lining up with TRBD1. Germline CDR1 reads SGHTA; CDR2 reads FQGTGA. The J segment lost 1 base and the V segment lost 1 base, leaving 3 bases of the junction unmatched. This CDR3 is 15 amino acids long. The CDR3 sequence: CASSLSGTDNYGYTF. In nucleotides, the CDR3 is TGTGCCAGCAGCTTAAGCGGGACAGATAACTATGGCTACACCTTC.

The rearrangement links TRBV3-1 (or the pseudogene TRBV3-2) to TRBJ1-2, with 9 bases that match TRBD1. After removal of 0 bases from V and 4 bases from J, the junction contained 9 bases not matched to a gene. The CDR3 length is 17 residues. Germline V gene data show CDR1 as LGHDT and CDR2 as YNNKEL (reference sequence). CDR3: CASSQEVRTGEGYGYTF. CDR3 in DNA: TGTGCCAGCAGCCAAGAAGTTAGGACAGGGGAAGGCTATGGCTACACCTTC.

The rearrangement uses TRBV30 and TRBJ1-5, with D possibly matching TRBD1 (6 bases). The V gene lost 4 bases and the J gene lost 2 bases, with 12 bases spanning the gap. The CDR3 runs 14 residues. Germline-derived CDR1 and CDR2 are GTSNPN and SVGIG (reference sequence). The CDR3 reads CAWTGAGGNQPQHF. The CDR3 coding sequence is TGTGCCTGGACCGGGGCAGGGGGCAATCAGCCCCAGCATTTT.

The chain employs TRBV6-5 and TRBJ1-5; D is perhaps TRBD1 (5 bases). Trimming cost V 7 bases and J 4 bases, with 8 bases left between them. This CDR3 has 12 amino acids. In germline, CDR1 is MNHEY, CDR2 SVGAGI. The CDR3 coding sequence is TGTGCCAGCACGGGACTGAATCAGCCCCAGCATTTT. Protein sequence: CASTGLNQPQHF.

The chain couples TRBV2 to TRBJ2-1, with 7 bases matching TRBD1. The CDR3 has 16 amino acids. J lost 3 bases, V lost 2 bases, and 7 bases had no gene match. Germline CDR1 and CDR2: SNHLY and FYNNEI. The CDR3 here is CASSESRDRNYNEQFF. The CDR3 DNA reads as TGTGCCAGCAGTGAATCCCGGGACAGAAACTACAATGAGCAGTTCTTC.

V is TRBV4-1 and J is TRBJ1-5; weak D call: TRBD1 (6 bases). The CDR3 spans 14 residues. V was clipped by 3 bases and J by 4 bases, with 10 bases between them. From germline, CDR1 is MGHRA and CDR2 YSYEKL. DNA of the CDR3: TGCGCCAGCAGCCACCCAGGGGATAATCAGCCCCAGCATTTT. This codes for CASSHPGDNQPQHF.

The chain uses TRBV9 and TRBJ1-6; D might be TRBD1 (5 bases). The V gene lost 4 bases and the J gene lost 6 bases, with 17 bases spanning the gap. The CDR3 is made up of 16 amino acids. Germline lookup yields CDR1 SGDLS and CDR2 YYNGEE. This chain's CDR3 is CASSPTPGLINSPLHF. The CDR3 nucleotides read TGTGCCAGCAGCCCTACCCCGGGACTGATTAATTCACCCCTCCACTTT. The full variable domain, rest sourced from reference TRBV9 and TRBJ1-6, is DSGVTQTPKHLITATGQRVTLRCSPRSGDLSVYWYQQSLDQGLQFLIQYYNGEERAKGNILERFSAQQFPDLHSELNLSSLELGDSALYFCASSPTPGLINSPLHFGNGTRLTVT.

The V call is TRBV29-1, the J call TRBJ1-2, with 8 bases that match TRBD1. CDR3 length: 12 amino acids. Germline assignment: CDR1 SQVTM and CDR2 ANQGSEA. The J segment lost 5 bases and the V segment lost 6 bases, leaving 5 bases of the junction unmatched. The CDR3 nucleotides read TGCAGCGTCCAGGGGGCACAGTATGGCTACACCTTC. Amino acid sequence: CSVQGAQYGYTF.

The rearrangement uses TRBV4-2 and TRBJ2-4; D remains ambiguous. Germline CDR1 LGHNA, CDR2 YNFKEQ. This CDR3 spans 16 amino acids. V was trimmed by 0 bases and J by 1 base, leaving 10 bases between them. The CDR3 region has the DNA TGTGCCAGCAGCCAAGATTGGGCTCTGGCCAAAAACATTCAGTACTTC. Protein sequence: CASSQDWALAKNIQYF.

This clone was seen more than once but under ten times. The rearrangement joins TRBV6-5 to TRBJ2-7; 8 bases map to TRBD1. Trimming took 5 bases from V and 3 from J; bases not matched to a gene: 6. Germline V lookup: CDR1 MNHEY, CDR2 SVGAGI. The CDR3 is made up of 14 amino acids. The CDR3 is CASSHTGGIYEQYF. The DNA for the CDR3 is TGTGCCAGCAGTCACACAGGGGGGATCTACGAGCAGTACTTC.

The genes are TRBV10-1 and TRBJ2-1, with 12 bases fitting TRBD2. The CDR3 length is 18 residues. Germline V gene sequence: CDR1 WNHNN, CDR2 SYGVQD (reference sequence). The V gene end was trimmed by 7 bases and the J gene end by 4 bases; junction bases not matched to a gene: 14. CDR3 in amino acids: CASNRLAGAPLPYNEQFF. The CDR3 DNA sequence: TGCGCCAGCAATCGACTAGCGGGGGCTCCGTTACCTTACAATGAGCAGTTCTTC.

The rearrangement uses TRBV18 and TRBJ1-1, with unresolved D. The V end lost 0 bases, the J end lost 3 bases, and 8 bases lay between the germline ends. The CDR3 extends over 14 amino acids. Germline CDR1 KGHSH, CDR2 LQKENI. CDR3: CASSPPWAYTEAFF. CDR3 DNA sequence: TGTGCCAGCTCACCACCGTGGGCGTACACTGAAGCTTTCTTT.

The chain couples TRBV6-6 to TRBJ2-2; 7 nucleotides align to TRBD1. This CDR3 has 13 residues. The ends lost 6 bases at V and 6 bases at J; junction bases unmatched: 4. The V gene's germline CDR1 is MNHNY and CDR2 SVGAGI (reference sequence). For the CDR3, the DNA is TGTGCCAGCAGCCACAGGGGTGCCGGGGAGCTGTTTTTT. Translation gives CASSHRGAGELFF.